Listed here is a single T cell receptor (beta chain). This sample is drawn from a study of blood T cell repertoires in COVID-19. CDR1 is MNHNS and CDR2 is SASEGT in the germline V gene. This CDR3 comprises 20 residues. Trimming removed 2 bases at V and 6 bases at J, with 26 bases between. Per the original data handling: Reference gene primers were amplified, and this amplification served to estimate nucleated cell counts. Here immunoSEQ multiplex PCR was the method, and the copy in TCRdb shows in-frame clones only, minus some. V and J calls plus clone size are reproduced from that table; the DNA served to infer D and trimming. In the table there are 100,000 to 150,000 clones, 70% to 90% of which are singletons.

V is TRBV6-1 and J is TRBJ1-6; D is perhaps TRBD1 (5 bases). The TCR was taken from a woman older than 75 with acute or convalescent COVID-19. The sequenced material came from peripheral blood. DNA of the CDR3: TGTGCCAGCAGTGAAACCGGGTTTTCTGGGGGGGGGACGACTAATTCACCCCTCCACTTT. This gives the protein CASSETGFSGGGTTNSPLHF.